One sample yielded the 17 T cell receptor beta chains listed below, sequenced in a study of identifying expanded T cells in peripheral blood (dated by TCRdb to between 2019 and 2020). Library prep was done by the immunoSEQ multiplex PCR assay. TCRdb retrieved this table from immuneACCESS and kept in-frame rearrangements only. Not all clones are present; in checked studies, unresolved V genes account for under half, and no reason is known for the remainder. In this sample the table shows 100,000 to 150,000 clones, about four fifths of which occur a single time. Less than 4% of the sample rests with the top ten. The specimen sequenced was blood. Receptors originate from a person aged 18 to 75 in good health.

This chain connects TRBV29-1 to TRBJ1-5; possibly TRBD1 for D (5 bases). Trimming took 5 bases from V and 7 from J, leaving 15 bases between them. Germline V CDR1 and CDR2: SQVTM, ANQGSEA. This CDR3 comprises 13 residues. The CDR3: CSVSGALGQPQHF. CDR3 DNA: TGCAGCGTTTCCGGGGCCCTGGGCCAGCCCCAGCATTTT. Using reference TRBV29-1 and TRBJ1-5 for the parts outside the CDR3, the full variable domain is SAVISQKPSRDICQRGTSLTIQCQVDSQVTMMFWYRQQPGQSLTLIATANQGSEATYESGFVIDKFPISRPNLTFSTLTVSNMSPEDSSIYLCSVSGALGQPQHFGDGTRLSIL.

The V and J genes are TRBV6-1 and TRBJ1-1; unclear D gene. Between the trimmed V and J ends, which lost 2 bases and 8 bases, there was a span of 21 bases. CDR1 MNHNS and CDR2 SASEGT come from the germline V gene. This CDR3 has 16 residues. The CDR3 DNA is TGTGCCAGCAGTGAATCCCTTAGCGATAGGAAACGGGAAGCTTTCTTT. It encodes CASSESLSDRKREAFF.

A word on this clone: As the CDR3 is not closed by the conserved phenylalanine or tryptophan, this likely results from a read error. The CDR3: CSAQTNYGYTL. For the CDR3, the DNA is TGCAGTGCTCAAACTAACTATGGCTACACCCTC. V usage is TRBV20-1 and J usage is TRBJ1-2; D gene unclear. This CDR3 region has 11 residues. Deletions cut 5 bases from V and 0 bases from J, with 4 bases between. Germline loops: CDR1 DFQATT, CDR2 SNEGSKA (reference sequence).

V is TRBV6-5 and J is TRBJ2-1; D not certain. This CDR3 comprises 13 residues. V lost 0 bases and J 6 bases, leaving 6 bases between the germline ends. Germline V gene sequence: CDR1 MNHEY, CDR2 SVGAGI. CDR3 sequence reads: CASSYSPANEQFF. The CDR3 coding sequence is TGTGCCAGCAGTTACTCCCCCGCCAATGAGCAGTTCTTC.

This chain links TRBV15 with TRBJ1-1, with D maybe TRBD1 (5 bases). CDR1 is LNHNV, CDR2 YYDKDF, per germline (reference sequence). The germline V and J ends were trimmed by 0 bases and 5 bases, with 19 bases remaining between them. This CDR3 has 17 residues. CDR3 in DNA: TGTGCCACCAGCAGAGAGTTAGAGGCAGGGTTGGTTACTGAAGCTTTCTTT. Protein sequence: CATSRELEAGLVTEAFF.

J is TRBJ1-5 and V is TRBV11-3; maybe TRBD1 (6 bases). The CDR3 is 19 residues long. The V gene lost 6 bases and the J gene lost 7 bases, with 31 bases spanning the gap. CDR1 SGHNT and CDR2 YENEEA come from the germline V gene. In DNA form, the CDR3 reads TGTGCCAGCAGTCAACAGATTCTCCTGTCCCGGGGGCATATACAGCCCCAGCATTTT. Translating gives CASSQQILLSRGHIQPQHF.

The chain joins TRBV7-2 to TRBJ2-2; a possible D gene is TRBD2 (6 bases). The ends were cut back, 1 base at V and 7 bases at J, with 7 bases in the middle. Looked up from germline, CDR1 is SGHTA and CDR2 is FQGNSA. CDR3 length: 13 amino acids. CDR3 sequence: CASSLGGGGELFF. The CDR3 DNA follows: TGTGCCAGCAGCTTAGGGGGAGGCGGGGAGCTGTTTTTT.

Here the CDR3 reads CASSYRGNTEAFF. The DNA of the CDR3 is TGTGCCAGCAGTTACCGGGGGAACACTGAAGCTTTCTTT. The chain links TRBV6-5 to TRBJ1-1; D call uncertain. V lost 2 bases and J lost 1, with 5 bases in between. CDR3 size: 13 residues. Germline V gene lookup returns CDR1 MNHEY and CDR2 SVGAGI.

The chain has TRBV19 and TRBJ1-5, with a weak D call TRBD1 (6 bases). This CDR3 has 16 amino acids. Germline V gene lookup returns CDR1 LNHDA and CDR2 SQIVND (reference sequence). The V and J ends lost 4 bases and 6 bases respectively, with 19 bases between them. The CDR3 reads CASSNLAGGQGQPQHF. CDR3 bases: TGTGCCAGTAGTAACTTGGCGGGGGGCCAAGGTCAGCCCCAGCATTTT.

This chain links TRBV5-5 with TRBJ2-2; TRBD1 is a possible D gene (6 bases). The length of the CDR3 is 15 residues. V lost 4 bases and J 4 bases, leaving 14 bases between the germline ends. The germline CDR1 and CDR2 sequences are SGHKS and YYEKEE (reference sequence). The CDR3 DNA reads TGTGCCAGCAGCCTGACACAGGGATTCACCGGGGAGCTGTTTTTT. Its translation: CASSLTQGFTGELFF.

The V and J genes are TRBV7-6 and TRBJ2-7; D not certain. Germline values: CDR1 SGHVS, CDR2 FNYEAQ. Deletions cut 1 base from V and 1 base from J, with 8 bases between. This CDR3 has 14 residues. CDR3 protein: CASSLGESSYEQYF. The CDR3 coding sequence is TGTGCCAGCAGCTTAGGTGAGAGTTCCTACGAGCAGTACTTC.

V is TRBV2 and J is TRBJ2-2, with TRBD2 matching over 13 bases. Germline loops: CDR1 SNHLY, CDR2 FYNNEI. CDR3 length: 16 residues. V lost 8 bases to trimming and J lost 5 bases; unmatched junction nucleotides: 8. For the CDR3, the DNA is TGTGCCAGCGGGAGACTAGCGGGGGGAAGAACCGGGGAGCTGTTTTTT. Translation: CASGRLAGGRTGELFF.

This chain uses TRBV19 with TRBJ2-7; weak D call: TRBD1 (5 bases). Germline loops: CDR1 LNHDA, CDR2 SQIVND (reference sequence). CDR3 size: 15 residues. V dropped 4 bases and J dropped 0 bases, with 13 bases sitting between them. CDR3 sequence (DNA): TGTGCCAGTAGTAGGACAAACGGAATCTCCTACGAGCAGTACTTC. This codes for CASSRTNGISYEQYF.

The rearrangement joins TRBV20-1 to TRBJ2-3; D remains unclear. CDR3 length equals 11 residues. Germline-derived CDR1 and CDR2 are DFQATT and SNEGSKA (reference sequence). Trimming shortened V by 4 bases and J by 1 base, and 3 bases separated the two germline ends. As DNA, the CDR3 is TGCAGTGCTATACGCACAGATACGCAGTATTTT. It yields the protein CSAIRTDTQYF.

The chain couples TRBV11-2 to TRBJ1-3; a possible D gene is TRBD1 (6 bases). The ends were cut back, 4 bases at V and 0 bases at J, with 19 bases in the middle. CDR3 length equals 18 residues. Germline CDR1 reads SGHAT; CDR2 reads FQNNGV. CDR3 in amino acids: CASSSFRDTIFSGNTIYF. DNA of the CDR3: TGTGCCAGCAGCTCGTTTCGGGACACTATCTTCTCTGGAAACACCATATATTTT.

The CDR3 sequence: CASSLGSVSVTDTQYF. CDR3 coding DNA: TGCGCCAGCAGCTTGGGTAGTGTCAGCGTGACAGATACGCAGTATTTT. The chain employs TRBV5-1 and TRBJ2-3; D not resolved. This CDR3 spans 16 amino acids. The germline CDR1 and CDR2 sequences are SGHRS and YFSETQ. Trimming cost V 0 bases and J 3 bases, with 14 bases left between them. Looking up the rest from reference TRBV5-1 and TRBJ2-3 gives the full variable domain: KAGVTQTPRYLIKTRGQQVTLSCSPISGHRSVSWYQQTPGQGLQFLFEYFSETQRNKGNFPGRFSGRQFSNSRSEMNVSTLELGDSALYLCASSLGSVSVTDTQYFGPGTRLTVL.

This chain uses TRBV7-9 with TRBJ1-3; a weak D match, TRBD1 (6 bases). CDR1 is SEHNR and CDR2 is FQNEAQ in the germline V gene (reference sequence). V was clipped by 4 bases and J by 4 bases, with 20 bases between them. CDR3 length equals 17 residues. CDR3 DNA sequence: TGTGCCAGCAGCTCACCGGGACACCGAGAGAGAGGAAACACCATATATTTT. This encodes CASSSPGHRERGNTIYF.